This T cell receptor (beta chain) emerged from a study of regulatory T cells in long-lasting Graves disease. Study-level background: Graves' patients diagnosed newly had used antithyroid drugs under 3 months. Study conclusions and caveats: Persistent Graves' patients showed reduced TCR diversity versus newly diagnosed patients.

Described time point: newly diagnosed GD, antithyroid drugs for less than 3 months. PBMC RNA was the source of the TCR library. TCR beta libraries were built with iRepertoire HTBI primers and Arm-PCR of CDR3 regions. Each CDR3 protein is one row after TCRdb ran MiXCR on the multiplex PCR reads. The data contain hundreds of thousands of distinct CDR3 sequences, roughly 13% of them singletons. Trimming stripped 4 bases from V and 4 bases from J, with 16 bases between. Germline CDR1 and CDR2: MGHRA and YSYEKL. CDR3 length: 15 amino acids. This clonotype was observed a few times. Antigen unknown. These data also featured in a second study, about T cells in Graves' hyperthyroidism and ophthalmopathy. That investigation notes: Ophthalmopathy and stable hyperthyroidism were separated by a 13 V-J model. Before onset, ophthalmopathy was predicted by the model a median roughly 6.8 months earlier.

Specimen: peripheral blood mononuclear cells (PBMCs), collected at new diagnosis, from a patient treated with antithyroid drugs. This sequence joins TRBV4-1 and TRBJ2-5; tentatively, D is TRBD1 (5 bases). The clonotype comes from a young man with Graves disease. CDR3 amino acids: CASSRATGGRETQYF. The CDR3 bases are TGCGCCAGCAGCCGAGCAACAGGTGGGCGAGAGACCCAGTACTTC.